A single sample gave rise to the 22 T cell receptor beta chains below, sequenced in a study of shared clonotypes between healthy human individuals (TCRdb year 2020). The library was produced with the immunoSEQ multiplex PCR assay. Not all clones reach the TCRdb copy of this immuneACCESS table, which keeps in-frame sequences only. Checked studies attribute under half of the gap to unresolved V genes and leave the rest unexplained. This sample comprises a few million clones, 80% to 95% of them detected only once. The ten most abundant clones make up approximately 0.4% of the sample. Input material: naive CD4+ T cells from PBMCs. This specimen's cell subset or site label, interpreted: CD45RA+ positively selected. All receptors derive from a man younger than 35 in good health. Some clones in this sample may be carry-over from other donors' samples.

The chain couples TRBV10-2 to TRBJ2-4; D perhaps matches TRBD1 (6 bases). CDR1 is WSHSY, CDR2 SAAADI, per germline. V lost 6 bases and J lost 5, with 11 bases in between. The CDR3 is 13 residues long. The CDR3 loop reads CASSRAGENIQYF. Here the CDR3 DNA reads TGCGCCAGCAGCCGGGCAGGGGAAAACATTCAGTACTTC.

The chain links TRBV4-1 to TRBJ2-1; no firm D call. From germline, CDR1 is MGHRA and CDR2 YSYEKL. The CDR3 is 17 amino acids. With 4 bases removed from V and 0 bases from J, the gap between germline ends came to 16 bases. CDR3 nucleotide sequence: TGCGCCAGCAGCCCTTTTCCGCTAGGTCGCTCCTACAATGAGCAGTTCTTC. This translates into CASSPFPLGRSYNEQFF.

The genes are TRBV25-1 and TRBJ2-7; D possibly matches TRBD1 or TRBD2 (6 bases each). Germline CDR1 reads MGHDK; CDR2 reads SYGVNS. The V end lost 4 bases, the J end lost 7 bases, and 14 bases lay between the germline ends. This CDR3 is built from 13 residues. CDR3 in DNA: TGTGCCAGCAGTGCCCGGAGGGGGTGGGAGCAGTACTTC. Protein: CASSARRGWEQYF.

The CDR3 nucleotides are TGTGCCAGCAGCTTACATAGAGATACGCAGTATTTT. The encoded protein is CASSLHRDTQYF. V and J are TRBV11-2 and TRBJ2-3; D ambiguous. The V gene lost 2 bases and the J gene lost 5 bases, with 5 bases spanning the gap. This CDR3 is built from 12 residues. Germline values: CDR1 SGHAT, CDR2 FQNNGV. Filled out from reference TRBV11-2 and TRBJ2-3, the complete variable domain reads EAGVAQSPRYKIIEKRQSVAFWCNPISGHATLYWYQQILGQGPKLLIQFQNNGVVDDSQLPKDRFSAERLKGVDSTLKIQPAKLEDSAVYLCASSLHRDTQYFGPGTRLTVL.

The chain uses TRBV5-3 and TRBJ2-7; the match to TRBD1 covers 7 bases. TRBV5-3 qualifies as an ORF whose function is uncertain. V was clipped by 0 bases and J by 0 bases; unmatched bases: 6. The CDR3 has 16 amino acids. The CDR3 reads CARSLDRGESSYEQYF. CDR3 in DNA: TGTGCCAGAAGCTTGGACAGGGGCGAGAGCTCCTACGAGCAGTACTTC.

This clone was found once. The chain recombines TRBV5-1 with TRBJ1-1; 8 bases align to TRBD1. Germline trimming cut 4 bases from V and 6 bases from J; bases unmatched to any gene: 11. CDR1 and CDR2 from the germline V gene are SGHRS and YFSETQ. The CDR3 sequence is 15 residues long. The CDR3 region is CASSPPGQGFAEAFF. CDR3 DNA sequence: TGCGCCAGCAGCCCCCCCGGACAGGGATTCGCTGAAGCTTTCTTT.

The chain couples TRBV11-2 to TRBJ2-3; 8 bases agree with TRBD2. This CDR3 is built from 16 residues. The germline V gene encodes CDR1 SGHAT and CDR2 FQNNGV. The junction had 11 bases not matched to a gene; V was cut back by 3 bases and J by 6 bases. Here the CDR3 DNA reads TGTGCCAGCAGCTTCCCCGCAGGGGCGGGGGGTGATACGCAGTATTTT. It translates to CASSFPAGAGGDTQYF. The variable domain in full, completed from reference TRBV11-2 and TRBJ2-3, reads EAGVAQSPRYKIIEKRQSVAFWCNPISGHATLYWYQQILGQGPKLLIQFQNNGVVDDSQLPKDRFSAERLKGVDSTLKIQPAKLEDSAVYLCASSFPAGAGGDTQYFGPGTRLTVL.

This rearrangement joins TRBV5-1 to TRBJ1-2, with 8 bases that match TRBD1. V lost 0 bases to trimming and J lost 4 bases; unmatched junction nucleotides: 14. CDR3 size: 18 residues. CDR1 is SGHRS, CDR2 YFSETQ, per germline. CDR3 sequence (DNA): TGCGCCAGCAGCTTGGACTCGGCAGGGGGCACTTACACCTATGGCTACACCTTC. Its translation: CASSLDSAGGTYTYGYTF.

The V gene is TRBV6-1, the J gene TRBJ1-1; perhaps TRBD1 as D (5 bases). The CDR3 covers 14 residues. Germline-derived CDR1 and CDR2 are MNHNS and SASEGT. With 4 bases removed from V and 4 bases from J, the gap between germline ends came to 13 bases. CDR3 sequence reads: CASSGLGGTTEAFF. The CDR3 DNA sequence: TGTGCCAGCAGTGGATTAGGCGGGACCACTGAAGCTTTCTTT.

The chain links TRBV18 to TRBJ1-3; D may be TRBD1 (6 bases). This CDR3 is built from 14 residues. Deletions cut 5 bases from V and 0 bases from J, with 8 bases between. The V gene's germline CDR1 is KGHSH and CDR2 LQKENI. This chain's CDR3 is CASSSGVSGNTIYF. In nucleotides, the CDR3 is TGTGCCAGCTCATCAGGGGTCTCTGGAAACACCATATATTTT. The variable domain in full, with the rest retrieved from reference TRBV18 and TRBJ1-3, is NAGVMQNPRHLVRRRGQEARLRCSPMKGHSHVYWYRQLPEEGLKFMVYLQKENIIDESGMPKERFSAEFPKEGPSILRIQQVVRGDSAAYFCASSSGVSGNTIYFGEGSWLTVV.

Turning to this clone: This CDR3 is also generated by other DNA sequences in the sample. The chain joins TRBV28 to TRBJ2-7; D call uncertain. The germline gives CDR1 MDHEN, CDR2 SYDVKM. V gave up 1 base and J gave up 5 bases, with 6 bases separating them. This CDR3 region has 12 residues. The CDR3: CASSLSGNEQYF. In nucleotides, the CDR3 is TGTGCCAGCAGTTTATCGGGTAACGAGCAGTACTTC.

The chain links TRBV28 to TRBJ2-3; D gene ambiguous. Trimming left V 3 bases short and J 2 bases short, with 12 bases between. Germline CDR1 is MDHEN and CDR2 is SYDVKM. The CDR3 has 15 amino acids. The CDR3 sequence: CASSLVGLNTDTQYF. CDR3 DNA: TGTGCCAGCAGTTTGGTCGGGCTAAACACAGATACGCAGTATTTT.

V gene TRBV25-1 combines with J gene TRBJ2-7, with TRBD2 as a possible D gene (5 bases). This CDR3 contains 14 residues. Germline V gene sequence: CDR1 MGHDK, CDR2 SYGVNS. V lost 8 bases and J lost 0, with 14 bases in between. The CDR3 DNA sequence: TGTGCCAGCGCAGAGGGCAGAACCTCCTACGAGCAGTACTTC. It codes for CASAEGRTSYEQYF.

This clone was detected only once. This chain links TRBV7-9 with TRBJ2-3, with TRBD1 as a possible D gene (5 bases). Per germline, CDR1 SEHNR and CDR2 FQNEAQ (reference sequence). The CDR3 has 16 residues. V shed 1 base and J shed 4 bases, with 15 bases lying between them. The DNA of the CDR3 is TGTGCCAGCAGCTTAGAGGGGCCAGGGATTCCAGATACGCAGTATTTT. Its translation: CASSLEGPGIPDTQYF.

CDR3 region: CASSLGPNRATNEKLFF. CDR3 bases: TGTGCCAGCAGCTTAGGCCCCAACAGGGCAACTAATGAAAAACTGTTTTTT. This sequence joins TRBV7-9 and TRBJ1-4, with D possibly being TRBD1 (6 bases). CDR1 is SEHNR, CDR2 FQNEAQ, per germline (reference sequence). V lost 1 base and J 0 bases, leaving 12 bases between the germline ends. This CDR3 is built from 17 residues. The full variable domain, with the rest looked up from reference TRBV7-9 and TRBJ1-4, is DTGVSQNPRHKITKRGQNVTFRCDPISEHNRLYWYRQTLGQGPEFLTYFQNEAQLEKSRLLSDRFSAERPKGSFSTLEIQRTEQGDSAMYLCASSLGPNRATNEKLFFGSGTQLSVL.

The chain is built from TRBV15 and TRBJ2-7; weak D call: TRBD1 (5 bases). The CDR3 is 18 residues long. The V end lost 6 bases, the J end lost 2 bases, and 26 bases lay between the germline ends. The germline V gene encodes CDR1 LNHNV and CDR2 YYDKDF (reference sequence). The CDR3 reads CATRGARAGWMGTYEQYF. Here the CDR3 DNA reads TGTGCCACCAGAGGGGCCAGGGCCGGGTGGATGGGTACCTACGAGCAGTACTTC.

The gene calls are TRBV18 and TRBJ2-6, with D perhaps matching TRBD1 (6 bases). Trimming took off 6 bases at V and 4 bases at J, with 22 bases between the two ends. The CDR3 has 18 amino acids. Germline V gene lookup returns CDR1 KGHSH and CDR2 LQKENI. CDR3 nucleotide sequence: TGTGCCAGCTCTCAACAGGGTGGGGTCCGATCCGGGGCCAACGTCCTGACTTTC. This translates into CASSQQGGVRSGANVLTF. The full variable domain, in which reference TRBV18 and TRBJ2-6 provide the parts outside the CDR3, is NAGVMQNPRHLVRRRGQEARLRCSPMKGHSHVYWYRQLPEEGLKFMVYLQKENIIDESGMPKERFSAEFPKEGPSILRIQQVVRGDSAAYFCASSQQGGVRSGANVLTFGAGSRLTVL.

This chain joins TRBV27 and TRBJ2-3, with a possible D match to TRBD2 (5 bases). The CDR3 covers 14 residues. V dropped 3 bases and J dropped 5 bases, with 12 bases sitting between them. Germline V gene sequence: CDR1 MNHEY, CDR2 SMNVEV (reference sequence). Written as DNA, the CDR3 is TGTGCCAGCAGTTTCCGGGATCGAGGAGATACGCAGTATTTT. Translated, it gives CASSFRDRGDTQYF.

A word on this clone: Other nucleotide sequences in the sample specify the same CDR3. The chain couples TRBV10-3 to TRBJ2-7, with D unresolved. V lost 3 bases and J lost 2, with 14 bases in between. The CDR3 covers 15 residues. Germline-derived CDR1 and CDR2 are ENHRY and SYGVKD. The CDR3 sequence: CAISESIDGTYEQYF. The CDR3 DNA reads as TGTGCCATCAGTGAAAGTATTGACGGAACCTACGAGCAGTACTTC.

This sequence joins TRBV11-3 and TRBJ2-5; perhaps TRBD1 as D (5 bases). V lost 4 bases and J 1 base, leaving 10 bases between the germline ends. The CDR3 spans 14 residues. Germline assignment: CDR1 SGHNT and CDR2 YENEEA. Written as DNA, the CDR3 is TGTGCCAGCAGCTCTGGGGCTACCCAAGAGACCCAGTACTTC. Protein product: CASSSGATQETQYF.

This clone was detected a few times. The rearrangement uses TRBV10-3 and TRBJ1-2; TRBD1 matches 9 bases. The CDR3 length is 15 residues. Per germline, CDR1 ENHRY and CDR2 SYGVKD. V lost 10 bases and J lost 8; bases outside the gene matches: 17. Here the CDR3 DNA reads TGTGCCACCCTCTCCTGGACAGGGGATGAGGGGGGCTACACCTTC. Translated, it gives CATLSWTGDEGGYTF.

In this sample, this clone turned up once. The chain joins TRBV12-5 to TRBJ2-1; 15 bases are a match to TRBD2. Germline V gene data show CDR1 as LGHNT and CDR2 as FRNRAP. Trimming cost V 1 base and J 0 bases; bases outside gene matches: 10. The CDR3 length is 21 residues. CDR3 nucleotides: TGTGCTAGTGGTTTGGACCGGGGACTAGCGGGAGGTACGAGCTCCTACAATGAGCAGTTCTTC. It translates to CASGLDRGLAGGTSSYNEQFF.